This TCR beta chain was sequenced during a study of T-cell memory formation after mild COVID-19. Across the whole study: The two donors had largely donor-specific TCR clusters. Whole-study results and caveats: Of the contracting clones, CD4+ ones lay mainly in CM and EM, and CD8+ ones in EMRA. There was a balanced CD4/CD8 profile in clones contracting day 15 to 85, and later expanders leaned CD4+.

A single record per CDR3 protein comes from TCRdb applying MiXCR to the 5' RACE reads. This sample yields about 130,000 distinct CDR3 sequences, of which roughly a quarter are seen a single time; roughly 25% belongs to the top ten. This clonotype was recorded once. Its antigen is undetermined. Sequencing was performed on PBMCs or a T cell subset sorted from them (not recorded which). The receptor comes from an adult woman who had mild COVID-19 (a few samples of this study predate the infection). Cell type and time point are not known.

Written as DNA, the CDR3 is TGCAGTGCTAGATCTGGGACTAGCGGAAGGATAGGGTTCACAGATACGCAGTATTTT. This translates into CSARSGTSGRIGFTDTQYF. The chain uses TRBV20-1 and TRBJ2-3, with 11 bases identical to TRBD2. The CDR3 covers 19 residues. Trimming took 2 bases from V and 2 from J; bases not matched to a gene: 15. The V gene's germline CDR1 is DFQATT and CDR2 SNEGSKA (reference sequence).